A single sample is the source of the 10 T cell receptor beta chains below, sequenced in a study of OX40 agonist ivuxolimab in advanced cancers. The protocol was immunoSEQ multiplex PCR, while the TCRdb copy is restricted to in-frame clones and leaves out a portion. This table holds more than 40,000 clones, 88% found once. Material: CD4+ or CD8+ T cells sorted from blood, obtained in a trial of the OX40 agonist ivuxolimab. These receptor sequences come from an adult with an advanced solid tumor such as melanoma, head and neck, liver or kidney cancer.

The chain combines TRBV19 with TRBJ2-3; D not certain. V was trimmed by 5 bases and J by 2 bases, leaving 5 bases between them. CDR1 and CDR2 (germline): LNHDA, SQIVND (reference sequence). This CDR3 has 12 residues. CDR3 DNA sequence: TGTGCCAGTAGTGCTATCACAGATACGCAGTATTTT. This translates into CASSAITDTQYF.

In this sample, this clone turned up once. The chain employs TRBV7-7 and TRBJ2-7; no reliable D call. Between the trimmed V and J ends, which lost 4 bases and 5 bases, there was a span of 18 bases. Germline V lookup: CDR1 SSHAT, CDR2 FNYEAQ (reference sequence). The length of the CDR3 is 15 residues. The CDR3 loop reads CASSSTGKGPNEQYF. In nucleotides, the CDR3 is TGTGCCAGCAGCTCCACGGGCAAGGGCCCCAACGAGCAGTACTTC.

This clone has only one observation. This chain connects TRBV19 to TRBJ2-5; 7 bases fit TRBD1. Unmatched junction bases numbered 14, after V lost 7 bases and J lost 0 bases. CDR3 length: 17 residues. Germline CDR1 reads LNHDA; CDR2 reads SQIVND (reference sequence). For the CDR3, the DNA is TGTGCCAGTAAGATATCAATAGGGACAGCGAACCAAGAGACCCAGTACTTC. Translation gives CASKISIGTANQETQYF.

The chain employs TRBV6-6 and TRBJ1-2; TRBD1 matches at 7 bases. The V segment lost 7 bases and the J segment 4 bases; nucleotides outside the gene matches: 15. The CDR3 totals 16 residues. Germline CDR1 reads MNHNY; CDR2 reads SVGAGI (reference sequence). This chain's CDR3 is CASTYRGGRSPYGYTF. In DNA, the CDR3 is TGTGCCAGCACCTACAGAGGGGGCCGTTCCCCCTATGGCTACACCTTC.

The chain couples TRBV11-2 to TRBJ2-5; D remains ambiguous. The end of the DNA is better explained by TRBJ2-7, so the J call may be wrong. The CDR3 totals 14 residues. CDR1 is SGHAT, CDR2 FQNNGV, per germline. CDR3 in amino acids: CASSPDRSSYEQYF. The CDR3 DNA sequence: TGTGCCAGCAGCCCGGACCGTAGCTCCTACGAGCAGTACTTC.

This clone was counted a single time. CDR3 loop: CASRRESGNNEQFF. The DNA of the CDR3 is TGTGCCAGCAGGAGGGAAAGTGGTAACAATGAGCAGTTCTTC. The chain recombines TRBV2 with TRBJ2-1, with D possibly being TRBD2 (5 bases). The CDR3 covers 14 residues. Trimming removed 6 bases at V and 5 bases at J, with 14 bases between. CDR1 is SNHLY and CDR2 is FYNNEI in the germline V gene.

J is TRBJ2-5 and V is TRBV5-1; D remains unclear. The DNA end is more similar to TRBJ2-7, so the J call may be wrong. Germline lookup yields CDR1 SGHRS and CDR2 YFSETQ. CDR3 size: 13 residues. CDR3 in DNA: TGCGCCAGCAGCCCTGACAACGGTGGCGAGCAGTACTTC. Protein product: CASSPDNGGEQYF.

As DNA, the CDR3 is TGTGCCAGCAGTCCCTACAGGGGGAGCAATCAGCCCCAGCATTTT. It yields the protein CASSPYRGSNQPQHF. J is TRBJ1-5 and V is TRBV27, with 8 bases aligning to TRBD1. The J segment lost 1 base and the V segment lost 5 bases, leaving 4 bases of the junction unmatched. The germline gives CDR1 MNHEY, CDR2 SMNVEV (reference sequence). This CDR3 region has 15 residues.

This clone was found once. The chain uses TRBV21-1 and TRBJ1-5; the table calls TRBD1, which could not be checked here. TRBV21-1 is a pseudogene. CDR3 size: 14 residues. This CDR3 reads CASSLRTDNQPQHF. DNA of the CDR3: TGTGCCAGCAGCCTACGGACAGACAATCAGCCCCAGCATTTT.

This clone was seen only once. V usage is TRBV19 and J usage is TRBJ2-5, with unresolved D. Trimming removed 3 bases from V and 0 bases from J, with 5 bases in between. The CDR3 is 13 residues long. Looked up from germline, CDR1 is LNHDA and CDR2 is SQIVND (reference sequence). Here the CDR3 reads CASSMTNQETQYF. DNA for the CDR3: TGTGCCAGTAGTATGACAAACCAAGAGACCCAGTACTTC.